Listed below are T cell receptor beta chains from one sample, sequenced in a study of blood T cells in healthy people across ages. TCRdb processed the 5' RACE reads anew with MiXCR; each CDR3 protein has one entry. The table includes over 1.5 million distinct CDR3 sequences, roughly 50% detected once. Sequencing used blood. The source is a woman aged 35 to 49 in good health. CDR3s include the opening cysteine and the closing phenylalanine or tryptophan. A D gene is named only where the DNA matches it firmly. Rows give clone size only sometimes, using once, few, many, or a class for an expanded clone.

cdr3_length: 12
clone_size: .
j_call: TRBJ2-7
d_call: .
v_call: TRBV20-1
cdr3_aa: CSAKTLDYEQYF
cdr3_nt: TGCAGTGCGAAAACTCTAGATTACGAGCAGTACTTC

cdr3_length: 13
clone_size: .
j_call: TRBJ1-6
d_call: .
v_call: TRBV6-2/TRBV6-3
cdr3_aa: CASAWGANSPLHF
cdr3_nt: TGTGCCAGCGCATGGGGGGCAAATTCACCCCTCCACTTT

cdr3_length: 16
clone_size: many
j_call: TRBJ2-1
d_call: .
v_call: TRBV29-1
cdr3_aa: CSVEAPTPQDYNEQFF
cdr3_nt: TGCAGCGTTGAAGCGCCGACACCGCAGGACTACAATGAGCAGTTCTTC

cdr3_length: 16
clone_size: few
j_call: TRBJ1-6
d_call: TRBD1
v_call: TRBV6-5
cdr3_aa: CASRTLNRGPNSPLHF
cdr3_nt: TGTGCCAGCAGGACACTCAACAGGGGGCCTAATTCACCCCTCCACTTT

cdr3_length: 14
clone_size: .
j_call: TRBJ2-1
d_call: .
v_call: TRBV28
cdr3_aa: CASIDGGKYNEQFF
cdr3_nt: TGTGCCAGCATTGACGGGGGTAAATACAATGAGCAGTTCTTC

cdr3_length: 13
clone_size: many
j_call: TRBJ2-5
d_call: .
v_call: TRBV18
cdr3_aa: CASSPGPSETQYF
cdr3_nt: TGTGCCAGCTCACCCGGGCCGTCGGAGACCCAGTACTTC

cdr3_length: 17
clone_size: .
j_call: TRBJ2-3
d_call: TRBD1
v_call: TRBV6-5
cdr3_aa: CASSSLRDRVVSDTQYF
cdr3_nt: TGTGCCAGCAGTTCCCTCCGGGACAGGGTGGTCTCGGATACGCAGTATTTT

cdr3_length: 10
clone_size: few
j_call: TRBJ2-5
d_call: .
v_call: TRBV2
cdr3_aa: CASGPQTQYF
cdr3_nt: TGTGCCAGCGGGCCCCAGACCCAGTACTTC

cdr3_length: 18
clone_size: few
j_call: TRBJ2-1
d_call: .
v_call: TRBV6-2/TRBV6-3
cdr3_aa: CASSVYLRERRVYNEQFF
cdr3_nt: TGTGCCAGCAGTGTCTACCTACGGGAGCGGCGTGTATACAATGAGCAGTTCTTC

cdr3_length: 14
clone_size: .
j_call: TRBJ2-3
d_call: .
v_call: TRBV7-9
cdr3_aa: CVSSSTGTRDTQYF
cdr3_nt: TGTGTCAGCAGCTCCACAGGGACTCGGGATACGCAGTATTTT

cdr3_length: 17
clone_size: few
j_call: TRBJ2-1
d_call: .
v_call: TRBV11-2
cdr3_aa: CASSQKNTVSSYNEQFF
cdr3_nt: TGTGCCAGCAGCCAAAAGAACACGGTGAGCTCCTACAATGAGCAGTTCTTC

cdr3_length: 15
clone_size: once
j_call: TRBJ1-6
d_call: TRBD1
v_call: TRBV7-2
cdr3_aa: CASSAGTGGHSPLHF
cdr3_nt: TGTGCCAGCAGCGCTGGGACAGGGGGGCATTCACCCCTCCACTTT

cdr3_length: 15
clone_size: few
j_call: TRBJ2-7
d_call: .
v_call: TRBV15
cdr3_aa: CATSRERVVMDEQYF
cdr3_nt: TGTGCCACCAGCAGAGAGAGGGTCGTGATGGACGAGCAGTACTTC

cdr3_length: 15
clone_size: .
j_call: TRBJ1-2
d_call: TRBD1
v_call: TRBV4-3
cdr3_aa: CASSQTGSANYGYTF
cdr3_nt: TGCGCCAGCAGCCAGACAGGGAGTGCTAACTATGGCTACACCTTC

cdr3_length: 14
clone_size: .
j_call: TRBJ1-2
d_call: TRBD1
v_call: TRBV28
cdr3_aa: CASKGTGGNYGYTF
cdr3_nt: TGTGCCAGCAAGGGGACAGGGGGTAACTATGGCTACACCTTC

cdr3_length: 15
clone_size: .
j_call: TRBJ1-2
d_call: TRBD1
v_call: TRBV4-1
cdr3_aa: CASSQARQGSYGYTF
cdr3_nt: TGCGCCAGCAGCCAAGCCCGACAGGGTTCCTATGGCTACACCTTC

cdr3_length: 13
clone_size: .
j_call: TRBJ2-3
d_call: .
v_call: TRBV20-1
cdr3_aa: CSAGEIAPDTQYF
cdr3_nt: TGCAGTGCAGGGGAGATAGCCCCAGATACGCAGTATTTT